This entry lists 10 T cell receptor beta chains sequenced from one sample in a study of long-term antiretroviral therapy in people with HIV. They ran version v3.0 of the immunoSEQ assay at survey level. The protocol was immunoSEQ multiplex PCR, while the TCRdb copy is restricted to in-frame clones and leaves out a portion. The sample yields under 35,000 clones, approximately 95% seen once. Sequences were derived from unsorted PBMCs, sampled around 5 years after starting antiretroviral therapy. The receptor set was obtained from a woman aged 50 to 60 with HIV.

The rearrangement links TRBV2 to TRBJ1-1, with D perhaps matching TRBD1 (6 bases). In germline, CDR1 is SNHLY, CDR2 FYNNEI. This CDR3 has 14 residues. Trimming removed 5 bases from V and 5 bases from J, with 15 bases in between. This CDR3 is CASSPPGVRTEAFF. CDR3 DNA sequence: TGTGCCAGCAGTCCTCCAGGGGTTAGGACTGAAGCTTTCTTT.

CDR3 protein: CASSFQENSPLHF. CDR3 DNA: TGTGCCAGCAGCTTCCAGGAGAATTCACCCCTCCACTTT. The chain employs TRBV7-9 and TRBJ1-6, with D unresolved. From germline, CDR1 is SEHNR and CDR2 FQNEAQ (reference sequence). Trimming took off 3 bases at V and 7 bases at J, with 7 bases between the two ends. The CDR3 length is 13 residues.

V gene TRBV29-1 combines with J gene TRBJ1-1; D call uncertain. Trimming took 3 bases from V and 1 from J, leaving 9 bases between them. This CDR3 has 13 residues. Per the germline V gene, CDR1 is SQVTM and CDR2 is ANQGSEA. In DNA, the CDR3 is TGCAGCGTTGAGTCAGCTGGGAACACTGAAGCTTTCTTT. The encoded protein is CSVESAGNTEAFF.

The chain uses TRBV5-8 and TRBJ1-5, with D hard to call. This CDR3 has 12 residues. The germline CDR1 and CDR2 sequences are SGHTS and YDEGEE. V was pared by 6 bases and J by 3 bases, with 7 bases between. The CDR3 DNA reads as TGTGCCAGCACCAACTCCAATCAGCCCCAGCATTTT. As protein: CASTNSNQPQHF.

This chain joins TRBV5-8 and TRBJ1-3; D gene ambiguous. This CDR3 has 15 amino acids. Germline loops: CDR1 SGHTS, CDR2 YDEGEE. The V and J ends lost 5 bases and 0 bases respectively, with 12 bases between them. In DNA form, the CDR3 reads TGTGCCAGCAGTCGGACCATGATCTCTGGAAACACCATATATTTT. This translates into CASSRTMISGNTIYF.

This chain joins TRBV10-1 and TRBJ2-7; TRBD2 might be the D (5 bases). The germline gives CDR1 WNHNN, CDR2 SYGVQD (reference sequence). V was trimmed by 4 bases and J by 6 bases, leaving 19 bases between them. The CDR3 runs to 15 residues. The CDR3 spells CASSGGGLNYGEQYF. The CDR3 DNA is TGCGCCAGCAGTGGTGGAGGATTGAACTACGGCGAGCAGTACTTC.

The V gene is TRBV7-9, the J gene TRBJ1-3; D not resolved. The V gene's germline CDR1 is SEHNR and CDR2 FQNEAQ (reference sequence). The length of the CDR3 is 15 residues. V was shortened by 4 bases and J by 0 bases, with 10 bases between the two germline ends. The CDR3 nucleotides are TGTGCCAGCAGCTCTGGGTCGGTCTCTGGAAACACCATATATTTT. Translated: CASSSGSVSGNTIYF.

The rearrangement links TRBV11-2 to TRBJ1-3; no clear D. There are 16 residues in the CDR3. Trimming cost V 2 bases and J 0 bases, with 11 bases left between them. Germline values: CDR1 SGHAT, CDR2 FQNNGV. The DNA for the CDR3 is TGTGCCAGCAGCTTAATTCTTGACAACTCTGGAAACACCATATATTTT. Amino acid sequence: CASSLILDNSGNTIYF.

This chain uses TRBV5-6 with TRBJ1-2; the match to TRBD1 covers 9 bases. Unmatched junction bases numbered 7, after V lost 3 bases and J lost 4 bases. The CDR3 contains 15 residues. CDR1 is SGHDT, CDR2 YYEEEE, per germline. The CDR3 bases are TGTGCCAGCAGCTCGACAGGGGGATGGACCTATGGCTACACCTTC. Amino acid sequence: CASSSTGGWTYGYTF.

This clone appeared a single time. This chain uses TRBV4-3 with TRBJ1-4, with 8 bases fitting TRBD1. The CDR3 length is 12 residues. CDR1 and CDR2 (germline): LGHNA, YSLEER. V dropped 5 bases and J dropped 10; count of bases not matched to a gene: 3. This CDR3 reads CASSITGGKLFF. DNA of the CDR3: TGCGCCAGCAGCATTACAGGGGGAAAACTGTTTTTT.